These T cell receptor beta chains were read from a single sample in a study of a mutant IDH1 vaccine in newly diagnosed glioma. Sequencing used immunoSEQ multiplex PCR; TCRdb keeps in-frame clones, though not all of them. This sample carries roughly 51,000 clones, less than 85% of them seen once, and the ten largest clones take about 4%. No antigen has been identified for these receptors. Material: PBMCs, obtained from a glioma patient whose treatment included an IDH1 peptide vaccine. All receptors come from a woman aged 25-40 years with glioma. Some clones in this sample may be carry-over from other donors' samples. CDR3s include the opening cysteine and the closing phenylalanine or tryptophan. The order of the fields is D gene, clone size, V gene, J gene, CDR3 protein, CDR3 DNA. A D gene is named only where the DNA matches it firmly. Clone size is given for some rows only: seen once, a few or many times, or a class if the clone is expanded.

D: -
size: -
V: TRBV7-8
J: TRBJ2-5
CDR3: CASHRDYGETQYF
DNA: TGTGCCAGCCATAGAGATTATGGGGAGACCCAGTACTTC

D: -
size: -
V: TRBV7-8
J: TRBJ2-4
CDR3: CASSLFRVLAKNIQYF
DNA: TGTGCCAGCAGCTTATTTAGGGTTCTAGCCAAAAACATTCAGTACTTC

D: TRBD2
size: -
V: TRBV5-1
J: TRBJ2-7
CDR3: CASSLGLGGDYEQYF
DNA: TGCGCCAGCAGCTTGGGCTTGGGGGGGGATTACGAGCAGTACTTC

D: TRBD1
size: -
V: TRBV29-1
J: TRBJ2-7
CDR3: CSVANTGDPYEQYF
DNA: TGCAGCGTTGCGAACACAGGGGATCCCTACGAGCAGTACTTC

D: -
size: -
V: TRBV6-5
J: TRBJ2-5
CDR3: CASSQPTEPQETQYF
DNA: TGTGCCAGCAGTCAACCGACAGAACCCCAAGAGACCCAGTACTTC

D: -
size: once
V: TRBV7-9
J: TRBJ2-2
CDR3: CASSLTVVTGELFF
DNA: TGTGCCAGCAGCTTAACGGTTGTTACCGGGGAGCTGTTTTTT

D: -
size: -
V: TRBV15
J: TRBJ1-3
CDR3: CATSRERGHSGNTIYF
DNA: TGTGCCACCAGCAGAGAAAGGGGCCACTCTGGAAACACCATATATTTT

D: -
size: once
V: TRBV27
J: TRBJ1-1
CDR3: CASSSLSGKGTEAFF
DNA: TGTGCCAGCAGTTCCCTGTCAGGGAAGGGCACTGAAGCTTTCTTT

D: -
size: -
V: TRBV10-3
J: TRBJ2-2
CDR3: CAISELESHRELFF
DNA: TGTGCCATCAGTGAATTGGAGTCCCACCGGGAGCTGTTTTTT

D: -
size: -
V: TRBV13
J: TRBJ1-1
CDR3: CASSAWTAQNTEAFF
DNA: TGTGCCAGCAGCGCCTGGACAGCCCAGAACACTGAAGCTTTCTTT

D: TRBD2
size: -
V: TRBV4-2
J: TRBJ2-1
CDR3: CASSHPPGLAGRNEQFF
DNA: TGTGCCAGCAGCCACCCTCCGGGACTAGCGGGACGGAATGAGCAGTTCTTC

D: TRBD1
size: -
V: TRBV29-1
J: TRBJ1-5
CDR3: CSVVPGGINQPQHF
DNA: TGCAGCGTTGTGCCAGGGGGCATCAATCAGCCCCAGCATTTT

D: -
size: -
V: TRBV4-1
J: TRBJ1-3
CDR3: CASSQGLGSSGNTIYF
DNA: TGCGCCAGCAGCCAAGGGTTGGGAAGCTCTGGAAACACCATATATTTT

D: -
size: -
V: TRBV5-1
J: TRBJ1-5
CDR3: CASSLRGEGNQPQHF
DNA: TGCGCCAGCAGCTTGCGGGGGGAAGGCAATCAGCCCCAGCATTTT

D: -
size: -
V: TRBV19
J: TRBJ1-3
CDR3: CASRIPGSGNTIYF
DNA: TGTGCCAGTAGAATTCCCGGCTCTGGAAACACCATATATTTT

D: TRBD2
size: -
V: TRBV27
J: TRBJ2-3
CDR3: CASSWGLAVTDTQYF
DNA: TGTGCCAGCAGTTGGGGCCTAGCGGTCACAGATACGCAGTATTTT

D: -
size: -
V: TRBV11-2
J: TRBJ2-3
CDR3: CASSLDNTQYF
DNA: TGTGCCAGCAGCTTAGATAATACGCAGTATTTT

D: TRBD2
size: once
V: TRBV2
J: TRBJ2-2
CDR3: CASSAGGKRTGELFF
DNA: TGTGCCAGCAGTGCCGGGGGGAAGAGGACCGGGGAGCTGTTTTTT

D: -
size: once
V: TRBV30
J: TRBJ2-7
CDR3: CAWIGPAPDEQYF
DNA: TGTGCCTGGATCGGTCCGGCCCCGGACGAGCAGTACTTC

D: TRBD1
size: -
V: TRBV28
J: TRBJ1-1
CDR3: CASSRTGLEAFF
DNA: TGTGCCAGCAGTAGGACAGGGCTCGAAGCTTTCTTT

D: -
size: -
V: TRBV15
J: TRBJ2-3
CDR3: CATSRDHKKADTQYF
DNA: TGTGCCACCAGCAGAGATCACAAGAAGGCAGATACGCAGTATTTT